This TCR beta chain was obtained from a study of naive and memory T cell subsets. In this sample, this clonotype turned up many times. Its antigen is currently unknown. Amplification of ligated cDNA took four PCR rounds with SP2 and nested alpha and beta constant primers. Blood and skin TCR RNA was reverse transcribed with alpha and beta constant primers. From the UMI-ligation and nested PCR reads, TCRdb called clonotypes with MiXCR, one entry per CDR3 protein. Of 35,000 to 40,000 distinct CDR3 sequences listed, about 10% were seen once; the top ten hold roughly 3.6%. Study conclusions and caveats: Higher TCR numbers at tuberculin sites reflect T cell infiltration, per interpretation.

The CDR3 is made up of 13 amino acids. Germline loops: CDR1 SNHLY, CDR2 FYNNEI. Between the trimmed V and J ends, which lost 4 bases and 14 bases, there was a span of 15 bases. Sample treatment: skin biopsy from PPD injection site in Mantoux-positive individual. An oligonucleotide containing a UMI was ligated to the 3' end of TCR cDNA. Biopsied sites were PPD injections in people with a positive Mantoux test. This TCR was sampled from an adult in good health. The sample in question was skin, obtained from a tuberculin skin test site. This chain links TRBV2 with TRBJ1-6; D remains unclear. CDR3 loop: CASSGLGGPSLHF. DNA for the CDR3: TGTGCCAGCAGTGGTCTCGGCGGTCCATCCCTCCACTTT.